The T cell receptor (beta chain) under discussion was sequenced for a study of T cell responses to AZD1222 COVID-19 vaccine. Study-level results: No repertoire was sampled before or during the peak T cell response, only after it. Only five or six people who got AZD1222 tested seropositive at baseline.

CDR1 is KGHDR, CDR2 SFDVKD, per germline. V lost 8 bases to trimming and J lost 8 bases, with 17 bases between them. This CDR3 comprises 14 residues. Remarks on this clone: Its specificity is unknown.

TCRdb's copy holds only in-frame clones and misses some; the assay was immunoSEQ multiplex PCR. The sample contains just under 150,000 clones, around 90% of which appear only once. The sample was peripheral blood, taken 28 days after the second dose of the MenACWY control vaccine. This chain joins TRBV24-1 and TRBJ1-4, with D hard to call. This receptor was identified in an adult who received the MenACWY meningococcal vaccine as a control. CDR3 loop: CATKNTSLDEKLFF. The CDR3 region has the DNA TGTGCCACCAAAAACACCTCCCTGGACGAAAAACTGTTTTTT.